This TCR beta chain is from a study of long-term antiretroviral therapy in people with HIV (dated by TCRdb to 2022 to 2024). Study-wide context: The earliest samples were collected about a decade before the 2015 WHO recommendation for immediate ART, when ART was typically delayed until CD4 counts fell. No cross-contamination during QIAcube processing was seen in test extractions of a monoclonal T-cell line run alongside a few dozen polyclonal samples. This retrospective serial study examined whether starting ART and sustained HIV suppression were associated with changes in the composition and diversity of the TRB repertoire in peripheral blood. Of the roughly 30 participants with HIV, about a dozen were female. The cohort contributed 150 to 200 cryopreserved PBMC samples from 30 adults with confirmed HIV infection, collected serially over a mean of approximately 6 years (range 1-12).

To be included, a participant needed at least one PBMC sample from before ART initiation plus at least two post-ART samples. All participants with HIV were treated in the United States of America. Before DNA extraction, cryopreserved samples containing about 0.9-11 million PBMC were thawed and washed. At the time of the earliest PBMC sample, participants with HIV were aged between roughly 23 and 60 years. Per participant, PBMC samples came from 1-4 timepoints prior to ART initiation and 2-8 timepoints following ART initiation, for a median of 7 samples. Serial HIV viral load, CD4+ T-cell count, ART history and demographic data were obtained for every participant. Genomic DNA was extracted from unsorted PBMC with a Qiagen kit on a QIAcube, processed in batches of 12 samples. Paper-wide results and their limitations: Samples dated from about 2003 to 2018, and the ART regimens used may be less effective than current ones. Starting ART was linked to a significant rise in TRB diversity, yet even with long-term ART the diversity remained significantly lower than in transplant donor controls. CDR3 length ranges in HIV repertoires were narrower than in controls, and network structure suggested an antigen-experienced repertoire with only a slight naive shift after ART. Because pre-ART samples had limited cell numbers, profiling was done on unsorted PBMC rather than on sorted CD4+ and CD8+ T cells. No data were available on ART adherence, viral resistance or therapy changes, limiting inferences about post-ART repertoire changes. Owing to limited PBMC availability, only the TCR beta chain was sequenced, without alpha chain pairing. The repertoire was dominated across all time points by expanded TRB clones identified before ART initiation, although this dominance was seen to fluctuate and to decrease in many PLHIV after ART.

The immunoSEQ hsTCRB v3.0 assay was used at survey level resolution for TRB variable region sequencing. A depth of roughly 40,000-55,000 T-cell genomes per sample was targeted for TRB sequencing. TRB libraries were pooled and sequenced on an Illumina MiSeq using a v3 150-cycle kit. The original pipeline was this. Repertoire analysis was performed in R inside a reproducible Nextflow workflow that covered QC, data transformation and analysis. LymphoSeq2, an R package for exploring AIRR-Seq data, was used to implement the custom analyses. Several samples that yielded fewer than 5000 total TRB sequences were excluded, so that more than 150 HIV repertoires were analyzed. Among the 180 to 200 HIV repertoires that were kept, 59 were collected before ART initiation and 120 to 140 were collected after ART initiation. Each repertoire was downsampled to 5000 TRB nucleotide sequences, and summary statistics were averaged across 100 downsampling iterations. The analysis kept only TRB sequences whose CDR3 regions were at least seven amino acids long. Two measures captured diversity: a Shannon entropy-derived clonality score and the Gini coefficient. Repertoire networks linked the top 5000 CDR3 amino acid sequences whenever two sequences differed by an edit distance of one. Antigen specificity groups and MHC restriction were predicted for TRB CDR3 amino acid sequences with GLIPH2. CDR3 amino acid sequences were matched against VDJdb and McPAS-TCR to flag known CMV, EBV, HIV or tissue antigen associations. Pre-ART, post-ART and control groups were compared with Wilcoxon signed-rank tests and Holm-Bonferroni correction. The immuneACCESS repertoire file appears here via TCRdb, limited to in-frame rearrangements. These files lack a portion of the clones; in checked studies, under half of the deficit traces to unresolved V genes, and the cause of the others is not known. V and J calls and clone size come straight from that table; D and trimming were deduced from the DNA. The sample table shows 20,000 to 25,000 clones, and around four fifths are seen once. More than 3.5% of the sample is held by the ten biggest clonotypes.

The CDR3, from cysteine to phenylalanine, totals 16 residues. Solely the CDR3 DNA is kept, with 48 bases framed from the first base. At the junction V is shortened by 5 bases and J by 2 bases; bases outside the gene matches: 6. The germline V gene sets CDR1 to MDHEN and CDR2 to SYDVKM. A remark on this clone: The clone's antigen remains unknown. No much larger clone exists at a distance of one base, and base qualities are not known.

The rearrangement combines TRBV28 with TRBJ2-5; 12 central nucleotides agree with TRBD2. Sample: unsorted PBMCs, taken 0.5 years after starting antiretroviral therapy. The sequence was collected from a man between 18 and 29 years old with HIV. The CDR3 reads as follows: CASSMRLAGEQETQYF. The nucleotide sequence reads TGTGCCAGCAGTATGAGACTAGCGGGGGAGCAAGAGACCCAGTACTTC.